This entry lists 20 T cell receptor beta chains sequenced from one sample in a study of T cell changes during pregnancy in multiple sclerosis. The assay was immunoSEQ multiplex PCR, and TCRdb's table has in-frame clones only and misses some. Found here are roughly 20,000 clones, 85% to 90% of them singletons; the top ten hold about 1.3%. This material consisted of CD4+ T cells from peripheral blood mononuclear cells, taken in the first trimester of pregnancy. The receptors come from a female donor in good health, enrolled as a control in a pregnancy study.

The chain uses TRBV18 and TRBJ1-1; D not resolved. Germline CDR1 is KGHSH and CDR2 is LQKENI. The CDR3 is 14 residues long. V was pared by 5 bases and J by 4 bases, with 14 bases between. The CDR3 nucleotides read TGTGCCAGCTCATCCTTTGTGATCGGCACTGAAGCTTTCTTT. Amino acids: CASSSFVIGTEAFF.

The chain combines TRBV10-3 with TRBJ2-5; D is unresolved. The better agreement between TRBJ2-7 and the DNA end casts doubt on the J call. Germline values: CDR1 ENHRY, CDR2 SYGVKD. The CDR3 has 13 residues. As DNA, the CDR3 is TGTGCCATCAGTGTAGGGCCCTCTAGCGAGCAGTACTTC. It translates to CAISVGPSSEQYF.

V is TRBV5-8 and J is TRBJ1-1; D uncertain. CDR3 length equals 13 residues. Trimming left V 6 bases short and J 2 bases short, with 11 bases between. The germline V gene encodes CDR1 SGHTS and CDR2 YDEGEE. In DNA, the CDR3 is TGTGCCAGCAACAAACAGCTAAACACTGAAGCTTTCTTT. This gives the protein CASNKQLNTEAFF.

The chain links TRBV2 to TRBJ1-2, with D unclear. The CDR3 loop spans 14 amino acids. Germline V lookup: CDR1 SNHLY, CDR2 FYNNEI. Trimming removed 9 bases at V and 0 bases at J, with 14 bases between. CDR3 nucleotides: TGTGCCAGTGGCCCCACGGGAGCTAACTATGGCTACACCTTC. As protein: CASGPTGANYGYTF. The variable domain in full, completed from reference TRBV2 and TRBJ1-2, reads EPEVTQTPSHQVTQMGQEVILRCVPISNHLYFYWYRQILGQKVEFLVSFYNNEISEKSEIFDDQFSVERPDGSNFTLKIRSTKLEDSAMYFCASGPTGANYGYTFGSGTRLTVV.

The chain joins TRBV10-3 to TRBJ1-3; a possible D gene is TRBD1 (6 bases). The CDR3 has 14 amino acids. Between the trimmed V and J ends, which lost 4 bases and 4 bases, there was a span of 11 bases. Germline CDR1 is ENHRY and CDR2 is SYGVKD. DNA for the CDR3: TGTGCCATCAGTGGACAGGTTCCGGGAAACACCATATATTTT. It codes for CAISGQVPGNTIYF.

The chain links TRBV29-1 to TRBJ1-1; 9 nucleotides match TRBD1. The ends lost 6 bases at V and 3 bases at J; junction bases unmatched: 8. CDR3 size: 14 residues. CDR1 SQVTM and CDR2 ANQGSEA come from the germline V gene. CDR3 sequence (DNA): TGCAGCGTGGGGGGGGGACAGGGAGACACTGAAGCTTTCTTT. Translated, it gives CSVGGGQGDTEAFF.

The chain is built from TRBV5-1 and TRBJ2-1; the D gene is possibly TRBD2 (5 bases). Trimming took off 0 bases at V and 7 bases at J, with 11 bases between the two ends. Germline-derived CDR1 and CDR2 are SGHRS and YFSETQ. This CDR3 is built from 14 residues. CDR3 bases: TGCGCCAGCAGCTTGGCACTAGTGGTAAATGAGCAGTTCTTC. The encoded protein is CASSLALVVNEQFF.

The chain carries TRBV12-5 and TRBJ1-2; D perhaps matches TRBD1 (6 bases). Germline CDR1 and CDR2: LGHNT and FRNRAP. CDR3 length equals 19 residues. V gave up 1 base and J gave up 8 bases, with 29 bases separating them. CDR3: CASGLDAWSRGPGTMGYTF. CDR3 sequence (DNA): TGTGCTAGTGGTTTGGACGCCTGGTCCAGGGGCCCGGGTACTATGGGCTACACCTTC.

CDR3 in DNA: TGTGCCAGCCAGGATACAGGGGGCCGTAAAGCTTTCTTT. Encoded protein: CASQDTGGRKAFF. The rearrangement links TRBV2 to TRBJ1-1; TRBD1 matches 9 bases. This CDR3 spans 13 amino acids. Germline CDR1 reads SNHLY; CDR2 reads FYNNEI. Germline trimming cut 8 bases from V and 9 bases from J; bases unmatched to any gene: 10.

The chain has TRBV29-1 and TRBJ2-7, with 7 bases that match TRBD1. The CDR3 contains 12 residues. Germline CDR1 SQVTM, CDR2 ANQGSEA. The V segment lost 7 bases and the J segment 2 bases; nucleotides outside the gene matches: 5. CDR3 amino acids: CSARTGPYEQYF. The CDR3 DNA follows: TGCAGCGCCCGGACAGGACCCTACGAGCAGTACTTC.

The chain carries TRBV5-4 and TRBJ2-2; TRBD1 agrees at 7 bases. V lost 5 bases and J lost 6; bases outside the gene matches: 4. Germline assignment: CDR1 SGHNT and CDR2 YYREEE (reference sequence). There are 13 residues in the CDR3. The CDR3 DNA reads TGTGCCAGCAGTTGGGACAGTGCCGGGGAGCTGTTTTTT. It is translated as CASSWDSAGELFF.

In nucleotides, the CDR3 is TGCGCCAGCAGCCACGGGACAGAGCGCTATAATTCACCCCTCCACTTT. Residues: CASSHGTERYNSPLHF. This sequence joins TRBV4-1 and TRBJ1-6; 7 bases are shared with TRBD1. Trimming removed 3 bases from V and 3 bases from J; junction bases left unmatched: 5. The CDR3 length is 16 residues. The germline gives CDR1 MGHRA, CDR2 YSYEKL.

CDR3 DNA sequence: TGTGCCTGGAGCCGAACTCCGGGACATACGCGATTCGGGGCTTTCTTT. Protein product: CAWSRTPGHTRFGAFF. The V call is TRBV30, the J call TRBJ1-1, with D possibly TRBD1 on 6 matching bases. Germline CDR1 is GTSNPN and CDR2 is SVGIG (reference sequence). V dropped 3 bases and J dropped 11 bases, with 28 bases sitting between them. This CDR3 contains 16 residues. The entire variable domain, with the rest obtained from reference TRBV30 and TRBJ1-1, is as follows: SQTIHQWPATLVQPVGSPLSLECTVEGTSNPNLYWYRQAAGRGLQLLFYSVGIGQISSEVPQNLSASRPQDRQFILSSKKLLLSDSGFYLCAWSRTPGHTRFGAFFGQGTRLTVV.

The rearrangement joins TRBV29-1 to TRBJ2-7; D may be TRBD2 (6 bases). Trimming took 6 bases from V and 2 from J, leaving 23 bases between them. Germline CDR1 and CDR2: SQVTM and ANQGSEA. This CDR3 spans 16 amino acids. CDR3 residues: CSVSSSEGHSTYEQYF. The CDR3 coding sequence is TGCAGCGTCTCTTCGTCGGAGGGGCATTCCACCTACGAGCAGTACTTC.

The rearrangement links TRBV7-8 to TRBJ1-2, with 8 bases matching TRBD1. This CDR3 region has 14 residues. Germline CDR1 and CDR2: SGHVS and FQNEAQ. V was clipped by 1 base and J by 4 bases; unmatched bases: 2. The CDR3 coding sequence is TGTGCCAGCAGCTTAGTTACAGGGGGCTATGGCTACACCTTC. Protein: CASSLVTGGYGYTF.

This chain uses TRBV2 with TRBJ1-2; D is ambiguous. The germline gives CDR1 SNHLY, CDR2 FYNNEI. V gave up 6 bases and J gave up 0 bases, with 8 bases separating them. The CDR3 totals 13 residues. CDR3 sequence (DNA): TGTGCCAGCAGCGACACTTCTAACTATGGCTACACCTTC. It encodes CASSDTSNYGYTF.

Concerning this clone: Germline and junction disagree at one end, which may indicate a read error. This sample also contains other DNA sequences that code for the same CDR3. J is TRBJ1-2 and V is TRBV6-6; 7 positions agree with TRBD1. Per the germline V gene, CDR1 is MNHNY and CDR2 is SVGAGI (reference sequence). The CDR3 totals 14 residues. This CDR3 is CASSYPGTAYGYTF. The CDR3 DNA is TGTGCCAGCAGTTACCCTGGGACAGCCTATGGTTACACCTTC.

The gene calls are TRBV5-6 and TRBJ2-1; 14 bases fit TRBD2. CDR1 is SGHDT, CDR2 YYEEEE, per germline. The CDR3 is 16 amino acids. V shed 2 bases and J 8 bases; nucleotides not matched to a gene: 6. Written as DNA, the CDR3 is TGTGCCAGCAGCTTCGGGACTAGCGGGAGAGTCGATGAGCAGTTCTTC. Encoded protein: CASSFGTSGRVDEQFF.

This clone was found a few times. The chain is built from TRBV11-3 and TRBJ2-1; 10 bases line up with TRBD2. The CDR3 is made up of 18 amino acids. Trimming removed 4 bases from V and 12 bases from J; junction bases left unmatched: 21. Germline lookup yields CDR1 SGHNT and CDR2 YENEEA. The CDR3: CASSSEVGLAGAWQGQFF. As DNA, the CDR3 is TGTGCCAGCAGCTCGGAGGTGGGGCTAGCGGGGGCCTGGCAGGGGCAGTTCTTC.

The chain couples TRBV30 to TRBJ1-1; TRBD1 is a possible D gene (5 bases). Germline loops: CDR1 GTSNPN, CDR2 SVGIG (reference sequence). Between the trimmed V and J ends, which lost 3 bases and 0 bases, there was a span of 23 bases. The length of the CDR3 is 18 residues. This CDR3 reads CAWRKKVPNPDMNTEAFF. For the CDR3, the DNA is TGTGCCTGGAGAAAGAAGGTCCCGAATCCGGACATGAACACTGAAGCTTTCTTT.